This T cell receptor beta chain was observed in a study of cytomegalovirus exposure and HLA in healthy donors. Of note for this clone: What it binds is not known.

A multiplex PCR was run with 60 Vbeta primers and 13 Jbeta primers. The assay was immunoSEQ multiplex PCR, and TCRdb's table has in-frame clones only and misses some. The repertoire holds about 170,000 clones, less than 85% seen once, with 1% in the top ten. Study conclusions and caveats: An ancestry cluster, one associated with Asian ancestry, reportedly showed fewer N-insertions than the approximately 700-donor mean in a later analysis.

Though nominally healthy at sampling, donors likely had unrecorded immune exposures. The clonotype originates from a boy aged 2-9 years in good health and CMV-seronegative. The source material was PBMCs.

The CDR3 region is CASSFWNQGHPSGANVLTF. The DNA of the CDR3 is TGTGCCAGCAGCTTTTGGAACCAGGGACACCCCTCTGGGGCCAACGTCCTGACTTTC. The J gene is TRBJ2-6, the V gene TRBV13; D might be TRBD1 (6 bases). This CDR3 contains 19 residues. V lost 3 bases to trimming and J lost 0 bases, with 18 bases between them. CDR1 is PRHDT, CDR2 FYEKMQ, per germline (reference sequence).